The 9 T cell receptor beta chains presented below share a single source sample, sequenced in a study of T cell responses to AZD1222 COVID-19 vaccine. Produced via immunoSEQ multiplex PCR; TCRdb's table is partial and in-frame only. Of 100,000 to 120,000 clones listed, more than 70% are singletons. Material: peripheral blood, obtained on day 0 of AZD1222 vaccination. Receptors were obtained from an adult in good health.

The chain links TRBV5-1 to TRBJ2-3; D remains ambiguous. Trimming took off 1 base at V and 2 bases at J, with 8 bases between the two ends. The CDR3 consists of 14 residues. Germline values: CDR1 SGHRS, CDR2 YFSETQ. The CDR3 bases are TGCGCCAGCAGCTTGACCGGGTCCACAGATACGCAGTATTTT. It codes for CASSLTGSTDTQYF.

The chain links TRBV18 to TRBJ1-1, with D possibly TRBD1 on 6 matching bases. V was trimmed by 3 bases and J by 0 bases, leaving 11 bases between them. This CDR3 contains 15 residues. Germline-derived CDR1 and CDR2 are KGHSH and LQKENI. CDR3 sequence: CASSPEQGMNTEAFF. CDR3 sequence (DNA): TGTGCCAGCTCACCGGAACAGGGAATGAACACTGAAGCTTTCTTT.

V and J are TRBV5-8 and TRBJ2-1; D is uncertain. The germline gives CDR1 SGHTS, CDR2 YDEGEE. The length of the CDR3 is 14 residues. Trimming left V 0 bases short and J 14 bases short, with 18 bases between. CDR3: CASSLAASWVGEFF. CDR3 DNA sequence: TGTGCCAGCAGCTTGGCCGCGTCCTGGGTTGGGGAGTTCTTC.

The chain joins TRBV6-5 to TRBJ2-1; D may be TRBD2 (7 bases). The CDR3 has 15 amino acids. Trimming took 6 bases from V and 6 from J, leaving 18 bases between them. Per germline, CDR1 MNHEY and CDR2 SVGAGI. As DNA, the CDR3 is TGTGCCAGCAGGAATCCTAGGGGGGGAACCAATGAGCAGTTCTTC. Translating it yields CASRNPRGGTNEQFF.

The V call is TRBV4-1, the J call TRBJ2-3; a weak D match, TRBD2 (6 bases). V lost 6 bases and J 2 bases, leaving 15 bases between the germline ends. CDR1 MGHRA and CDR2 YSYEKL come from the germline V gene. This CDR3 contains 15 residues. The CDR3 loop reads CASRFTGLNTDTQYF. In DNA form, the CDR3 reads TGCGCCAGCAGATTCACGGGACTTAACACAGATACGCAGTATTTT.

This clone appeared once. The chain employs TRBV7-2 and TRBJ2-5; D is uncertain. The ends were cut back, 6 bases at V and 2 bases at J, with 10 bases in the middle. The CDR3 loop spans 13 amino acids. Germline V gene sequence: CDR1 SGHTA, CDR2 FQGNSA. DNA of the CDR3: TGTGCCAGCAGTATTCTCTGGCAAGAGACCCAGTACTTC. Translated, it gives CASSILWQETQYF.

CDR3 DNA sequence: TGCGCCAGCAGCTTCGCCCCGGGGAGCTCCTACGAGCAGTACTTC. As protein: CASSFAPGSSYEQYF. The V gene is TRBV5-1, the J gene TRBJ2-7, with D possibly matching TRBD2 (5 bases). The CDR3 spans 15 residues. Trimming pared 2 bases from V and 0 bases from J, leaving 12 bases between. CDR1 SGHRS and CDR2 YFSETQ come from the germline V gene.

This chain connects TRBV29-1 to TRBJ2-4, with D possibly being TRBD2 (6 bases). The ends were cut back, 4 bases at V and 0 bases at J, with 16 bases in the middle. The germline CDR1 and CDR2 sequences are SQVTM and ANQGSEA. CDR3 length: 16 amino acids. The CDR3 here is CSVVEGRILAKNIQYF. The CDR3 region has the DNA TGCAGCGTTGTGGAGGGCAGGATACTAGCCAAAAACATTCAGTACTTC.

The chain uses TRBV19 and TRBJ2-5, with TRBD1 matching 9 bases. Germline V gene data show CDR1 as LNHDA and CDR2 as SQIVND (reference sequence). This CDR3 comprises 14 residues. The ends lost 6 bases at V and 7 bases at J; junction bases unmatched: 9. CDR3 amino acids: CASRPGTGRATQYF. Here the CDR3 DNA reads TGTGCCAGTAGGCCTGGGACAGGGCGTGCGACCCAGTACTTC.